These T cell receptor beta chains were read from a single sample in a study of blood T cell repertoires in COVID-19. Assay used: immunoSEQ multiplex PCR; TCRdb lists only in-frame clones, some missing. The table records around 250,000 clones, about 88% of them present only once. The sample taken for sequencing was PBMCs or T cells enriched from blood (not recorded which). These receptors were obtained from a man aged 30 to 45 with acute COVID-19. Each CDR3 is given with its conserved first and last residue. D genes are given only for firm matches. Clone sizes are given selectively: once, few, many, or a class where the clone is expanded.

CDR3nt: TGTGCCAGCACCACTGACAGAAGGGCTGAAGCTTTCTTT
CDR3aa: CASTTDRRAEAFF
abundance: -
v_gene: TRBV6-6
d_gene: -
j_gene: TRBJ1-1

CDR3nt: TGCAGCGTCGGGGGTTTTACGTACAATGAGCAGTTCTTC
CDR3aa: CSVGGFTYNEQFF
abundance: many
v_gene: TRBV29-1
d_gene: -
j_gene: TRBJ2-1

CDR3nt: TGCGCCAGCAGCTTGGTGCCGGGCACTGAAGCTTTCTTT
CDR3aa: CASSLVPGTEAFF
abundance: -
v_gene: TRBV5-1
d_gene: -
j_gene: TRBJ1-1

CDR3nt: TGCGCCAGCAGCTTGACAGGGCGGGAGCTGTTTTTT
CDR3aa: CASSLTGRELFF
abundance: -
v_gene: TRBV5-1
d_gene: -
j_gene: TRBJ2-2

CDR3nt: TGTGCCAGTAGACAGGGGTATGGCAATCAGCCCCAGCATTTT
CDR3aa: CASRQGYGNQPQHF
abundance: -
v_gene: TRBV19
d_gene: TRBD1
j_gene: TRBJ1-5

CDR3nt: TGTGCCAGCAGCTTCAGGGGAGAAACTGAAGCTTTCTTT
CDR3aa: CASSFRGETEAFF
abundance: -
v_gene: TRBV7-2
d_gene: -
j_gene: TRBJ1-1

CDR3nt: TGTGCCAGCAGCGTGCAACCTGGGACGGACAGTAGAGCTTTCTTT
CDR3aa: CASSVQPGTDSRAFF
abundance: once
v_gene: TRBV5-1
d_gene: -
j_gene: TRBJ1-1

CDR3nt: TGTGCCACCAGTGACCCGGGGACTAGCGGGAGAGCTGATACGCAGTATTTT
CDR3aa: CATSDPGTSGRADTQYF
abundance: -
v_gene: TRBV24-1
d_gene: TRBD2
j_gene: TRBJ2-3

CDR3nt: TGTGCCAGCAGCATCGGGATCCTCGCGAACACCGGGGAGCTGTTTTTT
CDR3aa: CASSIGILANTGELFF
abundance: few
v_gene: TRBV21-1
d_gene: -
j_gene: TRBJ2-2

CDR3nt: TGTGCCACCAGCAGACCGAGCAATTCACCCCTCCACTTT
CDR3aa: CATSRPSNSPLHF
abundance: -
v_gene: TRBV15
d_gene: -
j_gene: TRBJ1-6

CDR3nt: TGCGCCAGCAGCCAAGTGGCCCTCTCTGGAAACACCATATATTTT
CDR3aa: CASSQVALSGNTIYF
abundance: -
v_gene: TRBV4-1
d_gene: -
j_gene: TRBJ1-3

CDR3nt: TGTGCCAGCAGTTCCCCGGGACTAGCGGGAGTCAATGAGCAGTTCTTC
CDR3aa: CASSSPGLAGVNEQFF
abundance: few
v_gene: TRBV6-2/TRBV6-3
d_gene: TRBD2
j_gene: TRBJ2-1

CDR3nt: TGTGCCAGCAGCTTTAAAGGCCCCCTAATTGACACATATCACACCTTC
CDR3aa: CASSFKGPLIDTYHTF
abundance: -
v_gene: TRBV11-2
d_gene: -
j_gene: TRBJ1-2

CDR3nt: TGTGCCAGCAGTACCGGGACAGCAGGTCAGCCCCAGCATTTT
CDR3aa: CASSTGTAGQPQHF
abundance: -
v_gene: TRBV13
d_gene: TRBD1
j_gene: TRBJ1-5

CDR3nt: TGCAGTGCCGGGACAGACGGGACCCAGTACTTC
CDR3aa: CSAGTDGTQYF
abundance: -
v_gene: TRBV20-1
d_gene: TRBD1
j_gene: TRBJ2-5

CDR3nt: TGTGCCAGCAGTGTAGACAGGGGTGGGGCAAATTCACCCCTCCACTTT
CDR3aa: CASSVDRGGANSPLHF
abundance: -
v_gene: TRBV2
d_gene: TRBD1
j_gene: TRBJ1-6

CDR3nt: TGTGCCAGCAGCAAAGAAGAGCTCTATAGCAATGAGCAGTTCTTC
CDR3aa: CASSKEELYSNEQFF
abundance: -
v_gene: TRBV21-1
d_gene: -
j_gene: TRBJ2-1

CDR3nt: TGTGCCAGCAGCGGAGACGGGGGATGGAATTCACCCCTCCACTTT
CDR3aa: CASSGDGGWNSPLHF
abundance: few
v_gene: TRBV9
d_gene: -
j_gene: TRBJ1-6

CDR3nt: TGTGCCAGCAGCCAAGGACAGGAGGACACCATATATTTT
CDR3aa: CASSQGQEDTIYF
abundance: -
v_gene: TRBV9
d_gene: TRBD1
j_gene: TRBJ1-3

CDR3nt: TGCGCCAGCAGCCAAAATGTAGCCACCTCGGGCTACACCTTC
CDR3aa: CASSQNVATSGYTF
abundance: -
v_gene: TRBV4-1
d_gene: -
j_gene: TRBJ1-2

CDR3nt: TGCAGCGTTACCGGGACAGGGGCCTCTAATGAAAAACTGTTTTTT
CDR3aa: CSVTGTGASNEKLFF
abundance: once
v_gene: TRBV29-1
d_gene: TRBD1
j_gene: TRBJ1-4

CDR3nt: TGTGCCAGCAGCTTTTGGACTAGCGCGCAGTATTTT
CDR3aa: CASSFWTSAQYF
abundance: once
v_gene: TRBV5-6
d_gene: TRBD2
j_gene: TRBJ2-3

CDR3nt: TGTGCCAGCAGCCCAGACAGGGGTCGGTCCACTGAAGCTTTCTTT
CDR3aa: CASSPDRGRSTEAFF
abundance: once
v_gene: TRBV6-5
d_gene: TRBD1
j_gene: TRBJ1-1

CDR3nt: TGTGCCAGCAGCTTACGTCTATTTGGCACTGAAGCTTTCTTT
CDR3aa: CASSLRLFGTEAFF
abundance: few
v_gene: TRBV5-5
d_gene: -
j_gene: TRBJ1-1

CDR3nt: TGTGCCAGCAGTGAGAGCGGGGGGGCCACAGATACGCAGTATTTT
CDR3aa: CASSESGGATDTQYF
abundance: medium-sized
v_gene: TRBV6-4
d_gene: TRBD2
j_gene: TRBJ2-3

CDR3nt: TGTGCCCTCGGGACAGGGCACTTGAGGGCTTTCTTT
CDR3aa: CALGTGHLRAFF
abundance: -
v_gene: TRBV6-5
d_gene: TRBD1
j_gene: TRBJ1-1

CDR3nt: TGTGCCAGCAGCTTGCCGGGGAGCACCGGGGAGCTGTTTTTT
CDR3aa: CASSLPGSTGELFF
abundance: -
v_gene: TRBV5-5
d_gene: -
j_gene: TRBJ2-2

CDR3nt: TGTGCCAGCAGTGTAGAGCGGACCGACTATGGCTACACCTTC
CDR3aa: CASSVERTDYGYTF
abundance: -
v_gene: TRBV2
d_gene: -
j_gene: TRBJ1-2

CDR3nt: TGCGCCAGCAGCCAGGGGACAGAGACCCAGTACTTC
CDR3aa: CASSQGTETQYF
abundance: -
v_gene: TRBV5-1
d_gene: -
j_gene: TRBJ2-5

CDR3nt: TGTGCCACCAGCAGCAGACTAGCGGGAGTCCAAGAGACCCAGTACTTC
CDR3aa: CATSSRLAGVQETQYF
abundance: -
v_gene: TRBV15
d_gene: TRBD2
j_gene: TRBJ2-5

CDR3nt: TGCGCCAGCAGCCAAGAGATAGGAGGACTAGCGGTTAATGAGCAGTTCTTC
CDR3aa: CASSQEIGGLAVNEQFF
abundance: -
v_gene: TRBV4-3
d_gene: TRBD2
j_gene: TRBJ2-1